This TCR beta chain derives from a study of blood T cells in healthy people across ages (dated by TCRdb to between 2015 and 2016). For the wider study: In model experiments, template switching captured about one uniquely barcoded TCR beta cDNA molecule for every two T cells. Using deep sequencing normalized with unique cDNA molecular identifiers, the study measured how TCR beta repertoire diversity changes with age. Four age groups were formed from the donors: young (average approximately 15 years), middle-aged (around 39), aged (approximately 60) and long-lived (approximately 80). To avoid experimental bias, donors of different ages were spread randomly across the sequencing lanes. Two additional independent replicas of 1 million unique cDNA reads from the same blood draw were analyzed for two donors (one aged 18 to 29 and one aged 80 or older).

What the work shows at the level of the full study, not this receptor alone: As age increased, observed TCR beta diversity per million T cells dropped in a roughly linear way, and a significant reduction was already evident by age roughly 40. Donor CMV infection status was unknown, potentially confounding age-related changes in expanded clonotypes. Since profiling was done on bulk unsorted PBMCs, naive and antigen-experienced compartments could not be conclusively compared. Estimates of total diversity based on one million sequenced T cells were considered lower bounds and underestimates. Compared with the aged group, the long-lived group had more naive CD4+ T cells, fewer expanded clones and increased TCR diversity, suggesting age selection. A strong correlation was found between observed TCR beta diversity and the percentage of naive T cells measured by flow cytometry.

This clonotype was observed at least ten times. The specificity of this receptor is unknown. There are no base qualities to consult, and no much larger clone falls within one base. The donors were a few dozen Caucasian individuals from Russia, aged roughly 6 to 95 years, who were systemically healthy. Each donor gave roughly 9 milliliters of peripheral blood, drawn into EDTA-treated Vacutainer tubes. Ficoll-Paque density-gradient centrifugation was used to isolate PBMCs, with at least 6.5 million per sample. Trizol reagent was used to extract total RNA from PBMCs, with at least 6 micrograms per sample. For every donor, flow cytometry on a PBMC aliquot measured the percentage of naive CD45RAhigh/CD27high T cells. From the germline V gene, CDR1 is SGHRS and CDR2 is YFSETQ. Trimming takes 4 bases off V and 5 bases off J; junction bases not matched to a gene: 6. The CDR3 sequence holds 14 residues, the cysteine and phenylalanine included. Of the read, only the CDR3 DNA is kept; its 42 bases are in frame from base 1.

The receptor library was made with 5' RACE. The run used an Illumina HiSeq 2500. The second PCR ran for about 6 to 12 cycles and used a J-beta primer mix along with a sample-barcoded 5' primer. A unique molecular identifier was introduced onto each TCR beta cDNA molecule by a template-switch 5' adaptor carrying 12 random nucleotides. Each sample yielded at least 2.5 million CDR3-containing paired-end reads. First-strand cDNA was synthesized from all RNA with the Mint cDNA synthesis kit, primed by a TRBC-specific oligonucleotide. Following uracil-DNA glycosylase treatment, all cDNA underwent a first 18-cycle PCR with the universal primers M1SS and BC2_uni_R. Processing in the source paper ran as follows. For normalization, 1 million high-quality reads were randomly selected from each sample, with every read carrying a distinct molecular identifier. Instead of being binned into consensus sequences, reads with shared molecular identifiers were discarded. MiTCR, set to a Q25 quality threshold and the strictest error-elimination algorithm, was used for CDR3 identification, clonotype clustering and error correction. Lower-bound total TCR beta diversity was estimated with a nonparametric unseen species model using Euler transformation. TCRdb took the public reads, trimmed them with fastp at Q25, ran MiXCR for clone calling and kept in-frame beta chains. Every distinct CDR3 protein forms one entry, paired with its most common genes and DNA. TCRdb, not the authors, supplied the V and J calls. Recorded for this sample are around 650,000 distinct CDR3 sequences; approximately 30% of them occurred a single time. The ten most abundant clones make up roughly 15% of the sample.

This sequence originates from a woman over 75 in good health. Donor details come from another sample of the same person, matched by shared clones. Specimen: blood. Recombination connected TRBV5-1 to TRBJ2-7, with 10 bases aligning to TRBD1. The CDR3 protein: CASSPGQGLDEQYF. The sequenced DNA is TGCGCCAGCAGCCCGGGACAGGGGCTGGACGAGCAGTACTTC.